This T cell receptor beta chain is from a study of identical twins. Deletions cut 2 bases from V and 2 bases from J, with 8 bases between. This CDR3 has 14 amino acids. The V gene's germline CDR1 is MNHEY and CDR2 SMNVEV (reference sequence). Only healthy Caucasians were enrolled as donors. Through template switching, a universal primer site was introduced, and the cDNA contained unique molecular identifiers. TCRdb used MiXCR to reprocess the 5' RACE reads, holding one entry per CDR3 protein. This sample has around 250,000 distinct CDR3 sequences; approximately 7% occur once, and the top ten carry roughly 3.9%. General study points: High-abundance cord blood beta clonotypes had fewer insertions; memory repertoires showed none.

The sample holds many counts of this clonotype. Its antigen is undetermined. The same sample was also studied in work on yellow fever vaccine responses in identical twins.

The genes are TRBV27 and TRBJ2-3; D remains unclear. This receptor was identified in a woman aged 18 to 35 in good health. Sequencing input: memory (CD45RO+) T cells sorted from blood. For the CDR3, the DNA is TGTGCCAGCAGTTTACCCGCTTCCACAGATACGCAGTATTTT. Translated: CASSLPASTDTQYF.